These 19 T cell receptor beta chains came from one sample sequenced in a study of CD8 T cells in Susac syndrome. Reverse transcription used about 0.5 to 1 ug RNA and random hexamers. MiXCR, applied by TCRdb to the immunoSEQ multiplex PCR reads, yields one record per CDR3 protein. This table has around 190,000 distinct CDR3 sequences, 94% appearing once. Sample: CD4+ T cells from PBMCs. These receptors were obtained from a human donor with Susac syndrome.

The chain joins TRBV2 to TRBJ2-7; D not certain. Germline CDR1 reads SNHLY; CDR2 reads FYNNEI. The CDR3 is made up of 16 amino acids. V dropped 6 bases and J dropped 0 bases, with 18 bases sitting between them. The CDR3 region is CASRATSSHSSYEQYF. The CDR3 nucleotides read TGTGCCAGCAGGGCCACGAGTAGCCACTCCTCCTACGAGCAGTACTTC.

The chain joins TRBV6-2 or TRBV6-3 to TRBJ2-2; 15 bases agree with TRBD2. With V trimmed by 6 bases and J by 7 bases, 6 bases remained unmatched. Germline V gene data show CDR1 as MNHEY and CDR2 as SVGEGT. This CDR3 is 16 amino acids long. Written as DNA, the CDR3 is TGTGCCAGCAGACGGACTAGCGGGGGGGCCGGCGGGGAGCTGTTTTTT. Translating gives CASRRTSGGAGGELFF.

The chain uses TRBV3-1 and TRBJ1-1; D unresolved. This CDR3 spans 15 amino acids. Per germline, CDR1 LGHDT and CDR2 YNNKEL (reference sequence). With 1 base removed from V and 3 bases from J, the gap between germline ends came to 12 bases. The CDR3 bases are TGTGCCAGCAGCCAAGGGTGGAGCCCGGACACTGAAGCTTTCTTT. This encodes CASSQGWSPDTEAFF.

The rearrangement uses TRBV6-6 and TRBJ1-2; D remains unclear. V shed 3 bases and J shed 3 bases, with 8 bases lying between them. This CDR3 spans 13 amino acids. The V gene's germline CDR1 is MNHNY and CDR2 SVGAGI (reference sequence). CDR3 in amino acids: CASSYKGDYGYTF. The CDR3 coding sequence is TGTGCCAGCAGTTATAAGGGCGACTATGGCTACACCTTC.

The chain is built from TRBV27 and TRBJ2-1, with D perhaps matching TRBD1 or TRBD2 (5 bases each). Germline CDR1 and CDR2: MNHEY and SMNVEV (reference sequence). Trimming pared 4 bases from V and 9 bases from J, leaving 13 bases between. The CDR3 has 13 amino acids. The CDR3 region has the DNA TGTGCCAGCAGTTCCCTTGGGGGTGGTGAGCAGTTCTTC. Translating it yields CASSSLGGGEQFF.

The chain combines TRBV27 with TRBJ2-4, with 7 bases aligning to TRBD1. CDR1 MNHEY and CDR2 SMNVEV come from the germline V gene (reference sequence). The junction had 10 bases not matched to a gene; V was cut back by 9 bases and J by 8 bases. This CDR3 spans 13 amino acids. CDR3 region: CASGDSIYHIQYF. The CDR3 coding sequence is TGTGCCAGTGGGGACAGCATCTACCACATTCAGTACTTC.

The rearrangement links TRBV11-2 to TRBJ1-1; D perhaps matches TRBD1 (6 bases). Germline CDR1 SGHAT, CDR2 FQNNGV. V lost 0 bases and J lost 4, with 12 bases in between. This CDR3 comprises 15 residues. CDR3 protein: CASSLDGRGSTEAFF. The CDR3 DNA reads TGTGCCAGCAGCTTAGATGGGAGGGGGTCCACTGAAGCTTTCTTT.

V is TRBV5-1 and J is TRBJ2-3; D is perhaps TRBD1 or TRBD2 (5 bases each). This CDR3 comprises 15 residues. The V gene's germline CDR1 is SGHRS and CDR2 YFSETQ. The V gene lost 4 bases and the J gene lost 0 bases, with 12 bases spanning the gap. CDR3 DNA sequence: TGCGCCAGCAGCAACCGGGACGGTAGCACAGATACGCAGTATTTT. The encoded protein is CASSNRDGSTDTQYF.

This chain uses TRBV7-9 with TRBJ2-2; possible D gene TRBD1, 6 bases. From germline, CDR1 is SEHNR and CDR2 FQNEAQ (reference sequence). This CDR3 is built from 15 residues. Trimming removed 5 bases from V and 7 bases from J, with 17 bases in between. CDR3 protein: CASSLIQGRFGELFF. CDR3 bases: TGTGCCAGCAGCCTGATACAGGGTCGCTTCGGGGAGCTGTTTTTT.

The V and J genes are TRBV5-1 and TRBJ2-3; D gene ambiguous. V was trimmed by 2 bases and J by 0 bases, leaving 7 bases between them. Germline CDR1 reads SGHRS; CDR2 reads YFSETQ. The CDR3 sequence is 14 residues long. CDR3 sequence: CASSFGSSTDTQYF. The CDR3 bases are TGCGCCAGCAGCTTCGGTTCTAGCACAGATACGCAGTATTTT.

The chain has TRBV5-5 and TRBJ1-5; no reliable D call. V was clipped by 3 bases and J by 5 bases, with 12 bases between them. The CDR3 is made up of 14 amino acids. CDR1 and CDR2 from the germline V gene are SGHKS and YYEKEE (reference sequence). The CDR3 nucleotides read TGTGCCAGCAGCTGGGCTCCTGGGGATCAGCCCCAGCATTTT. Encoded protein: CASSWAPGDQPQHF. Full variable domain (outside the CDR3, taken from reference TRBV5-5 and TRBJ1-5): DAGVTQSPTHLIKTRGQQVTLRCSPISGHKSVSWYQQVLGQGPQFIFQYYEKEERGRGNFPDRFSARQFPNYSSELNVNALLLGDSALYLCASSWAPGDQPQHFGDGTRLSIL.

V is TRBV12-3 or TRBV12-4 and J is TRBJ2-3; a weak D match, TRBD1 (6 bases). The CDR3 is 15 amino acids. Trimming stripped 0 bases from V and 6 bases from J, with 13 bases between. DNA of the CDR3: TGTGCCAGCAGTTTAGCCAGGGGACCAAGGGATACGCAGTATTTT. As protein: CASSLARGPRDTQYF.

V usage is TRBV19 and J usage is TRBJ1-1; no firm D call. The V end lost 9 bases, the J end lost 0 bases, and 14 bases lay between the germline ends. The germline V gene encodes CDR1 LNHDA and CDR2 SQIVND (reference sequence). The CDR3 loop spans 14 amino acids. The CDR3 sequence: CASQWGSMNTEAFF. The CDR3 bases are TGTGCCAGCCAGTGGGGATCGATGAACACTGAAGCTTTCTTT.

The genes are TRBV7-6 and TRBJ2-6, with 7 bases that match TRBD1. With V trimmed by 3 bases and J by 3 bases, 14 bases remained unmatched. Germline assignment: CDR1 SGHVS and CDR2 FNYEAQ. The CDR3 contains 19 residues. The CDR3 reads CASSFHPAKGADGANVLTF. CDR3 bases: TGTGCCAGCAGCTTCCACCCGGCAAAGGGGGCGGATGGGGCCAACGTCCTGACTTTC.

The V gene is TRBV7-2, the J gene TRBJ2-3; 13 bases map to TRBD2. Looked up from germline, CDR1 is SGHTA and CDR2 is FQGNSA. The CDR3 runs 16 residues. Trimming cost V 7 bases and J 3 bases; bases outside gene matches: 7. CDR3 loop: CASTRTSGGGTDTQYF. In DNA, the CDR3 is TGTGCCAGCACCCGGACTAGCGGGGGTGGGACAGATACGCAGTATTTT.

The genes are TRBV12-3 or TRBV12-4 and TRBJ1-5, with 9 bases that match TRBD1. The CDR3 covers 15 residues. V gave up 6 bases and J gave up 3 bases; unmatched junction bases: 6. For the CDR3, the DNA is TGTGCCAGCAGCCGAGGGGACAGGGACAATCAGCCCCAGCATTTT. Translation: CASSRGDRDNQPQHF.

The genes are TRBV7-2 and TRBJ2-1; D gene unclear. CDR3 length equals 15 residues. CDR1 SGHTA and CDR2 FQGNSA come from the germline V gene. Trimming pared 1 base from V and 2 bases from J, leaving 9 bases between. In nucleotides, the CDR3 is TGTGCCAGCAGCTTAGGCCGGATACCCTACAATGAGCAGTTCTTC. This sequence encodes CASSLGRIPYNEQFF.

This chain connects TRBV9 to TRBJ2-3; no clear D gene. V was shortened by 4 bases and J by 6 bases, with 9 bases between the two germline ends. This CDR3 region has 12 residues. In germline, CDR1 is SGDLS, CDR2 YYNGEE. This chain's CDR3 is CASSFGWDTQYF. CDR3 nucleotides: TGTGCCAGCAGCTTTGGTTGGGATACGCAGTATTTT.

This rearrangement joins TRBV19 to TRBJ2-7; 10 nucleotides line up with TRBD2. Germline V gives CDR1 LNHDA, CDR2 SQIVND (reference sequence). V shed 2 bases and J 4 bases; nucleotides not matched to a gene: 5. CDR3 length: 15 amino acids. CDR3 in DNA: TGTGCCAGTAGTATAACTGCTAGCGGGGGATACGAGCAGTACTTC. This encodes CASSITASGGYEQYF.